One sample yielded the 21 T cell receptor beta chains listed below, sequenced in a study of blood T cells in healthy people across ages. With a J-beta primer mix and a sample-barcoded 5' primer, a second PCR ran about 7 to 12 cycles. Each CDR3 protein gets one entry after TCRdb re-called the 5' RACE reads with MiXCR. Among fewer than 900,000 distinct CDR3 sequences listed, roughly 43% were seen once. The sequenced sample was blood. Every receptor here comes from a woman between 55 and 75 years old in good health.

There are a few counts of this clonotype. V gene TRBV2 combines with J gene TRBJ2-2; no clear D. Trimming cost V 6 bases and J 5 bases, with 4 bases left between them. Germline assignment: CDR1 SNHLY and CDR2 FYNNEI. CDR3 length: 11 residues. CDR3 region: CASRRTGELFF. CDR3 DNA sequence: TGTGCCAGCAGGCGGACCGGGGAGCTGTTTTTT.

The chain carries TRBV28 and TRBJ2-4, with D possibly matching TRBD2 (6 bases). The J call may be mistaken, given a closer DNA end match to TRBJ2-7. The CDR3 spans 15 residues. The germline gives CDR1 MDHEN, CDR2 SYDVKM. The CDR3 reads CASSLFRGTGAEQYF. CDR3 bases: TGTGCCAGCAGTTTATTTCGAGGGACTGGGGCCGAGCAGTACTTC.

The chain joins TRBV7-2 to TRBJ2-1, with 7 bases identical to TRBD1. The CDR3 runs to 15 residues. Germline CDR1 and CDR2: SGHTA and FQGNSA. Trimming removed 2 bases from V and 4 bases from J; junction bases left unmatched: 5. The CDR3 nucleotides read TGTGCCAGCAGCTTATGGACAGGAGCGTACAATGAGCAGTTCTTC. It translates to CASSLWTGAYNEQFF. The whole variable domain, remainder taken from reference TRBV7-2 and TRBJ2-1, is GAGVSQSPSNKVTEKGKDVELRCDPISGHTALYWYRQSLGQGLEFLIYFQGNSAPDKSGLPSDRFSAERTGGSVSTLTIQRTQQEDSAVYLCASSLWTGAYNEQFFGPGTRLTVL.

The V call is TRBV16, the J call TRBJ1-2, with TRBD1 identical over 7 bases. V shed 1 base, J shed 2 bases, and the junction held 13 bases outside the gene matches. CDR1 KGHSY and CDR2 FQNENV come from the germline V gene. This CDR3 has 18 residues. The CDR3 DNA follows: TGTGCCAGCAGCCAATGGAACAGGGGTTATGGATCCAACTATGGCTACACCTTC. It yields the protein CASSQWNRGYGSNYGYTF.

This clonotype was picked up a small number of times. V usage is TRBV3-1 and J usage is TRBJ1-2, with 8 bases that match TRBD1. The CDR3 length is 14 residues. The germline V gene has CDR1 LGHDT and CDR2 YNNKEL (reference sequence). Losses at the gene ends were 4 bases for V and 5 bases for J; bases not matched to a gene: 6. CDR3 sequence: CASSRQGAEYGYTF. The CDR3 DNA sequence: TGTGCCAGCAGCCGTCAGGGGGCTGAGTATGGCTACACCTTC.

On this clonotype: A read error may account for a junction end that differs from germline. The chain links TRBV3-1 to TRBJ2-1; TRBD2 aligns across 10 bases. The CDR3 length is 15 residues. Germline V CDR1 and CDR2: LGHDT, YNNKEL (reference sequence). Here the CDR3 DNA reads TGTGCCAGCAGCCATGGGGGACTAGCGACCGATGAGCGGTTCTTC. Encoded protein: CASSHGGLATDERFF.

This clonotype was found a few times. CDR3 protein: CASSLGGQGGYNEQYF. Here the CDR3 DNA reads TGTGCCAGCAGCTTAGGGGGACAGGGGGGCTACAATGAGCAGTACTTC. The chain employs TRBV7-3 and TRBJ2-7; 11 bases map to TRBD1. V lost 2 bases and J lost 7; bases outside the gene matches: 10. The CDR3 is made up of 16 amino acids. Germline lookup yields CDR1 SGHTA and CDR2 FQGTGA.

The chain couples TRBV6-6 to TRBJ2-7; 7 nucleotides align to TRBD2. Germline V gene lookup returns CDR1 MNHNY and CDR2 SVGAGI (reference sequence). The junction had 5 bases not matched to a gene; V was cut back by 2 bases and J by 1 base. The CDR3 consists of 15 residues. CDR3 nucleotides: TGTGCCAGCAGTTACGCCACTAGCGATTCCTACGAGCAGTACTTC. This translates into CASSYATSDSYEQYF.

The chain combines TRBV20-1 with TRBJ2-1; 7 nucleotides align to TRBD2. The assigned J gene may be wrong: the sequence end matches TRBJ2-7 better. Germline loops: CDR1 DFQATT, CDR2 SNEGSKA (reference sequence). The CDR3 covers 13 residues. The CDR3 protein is CSAGPSGNNEQYF. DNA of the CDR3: TGCAGTGCAGGGCCTAGCGGAAACAATGAGCAGTACTTC.

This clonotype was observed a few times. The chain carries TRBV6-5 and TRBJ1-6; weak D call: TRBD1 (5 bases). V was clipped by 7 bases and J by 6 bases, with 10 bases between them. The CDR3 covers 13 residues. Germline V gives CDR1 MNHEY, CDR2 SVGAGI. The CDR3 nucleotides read TGTGCCAGCACTCAGGGAACTAATTCACCCCTCCACTTT. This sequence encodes CASTQGTNSPLHF.

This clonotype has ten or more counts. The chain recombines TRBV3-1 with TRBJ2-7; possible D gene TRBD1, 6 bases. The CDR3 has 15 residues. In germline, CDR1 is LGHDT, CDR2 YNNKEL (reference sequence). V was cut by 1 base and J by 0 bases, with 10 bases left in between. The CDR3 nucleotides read TGTGCCAGCAGCCAAGGCCAGGGGAGCTCCTACGAGCAGTACTTC. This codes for CASSQGQGSSYEQYF.

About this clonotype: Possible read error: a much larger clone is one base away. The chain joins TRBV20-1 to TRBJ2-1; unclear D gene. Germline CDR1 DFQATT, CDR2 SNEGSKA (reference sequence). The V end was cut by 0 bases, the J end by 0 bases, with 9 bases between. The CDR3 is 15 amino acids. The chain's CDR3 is CSAREGATSYNEQFF. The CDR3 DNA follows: TGCAGTGCTAGAGAGGGTGCTACCTCCTACAATGAGCAGTTCTTC.

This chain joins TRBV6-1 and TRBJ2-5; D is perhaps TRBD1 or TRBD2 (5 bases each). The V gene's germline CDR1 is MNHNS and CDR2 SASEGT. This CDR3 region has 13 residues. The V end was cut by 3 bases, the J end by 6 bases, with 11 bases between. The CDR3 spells CASSDRDGKTQYF. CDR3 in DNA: TGTGCCAGCAGTGATAGGGACGGGAAGACCCAGTACTTC.

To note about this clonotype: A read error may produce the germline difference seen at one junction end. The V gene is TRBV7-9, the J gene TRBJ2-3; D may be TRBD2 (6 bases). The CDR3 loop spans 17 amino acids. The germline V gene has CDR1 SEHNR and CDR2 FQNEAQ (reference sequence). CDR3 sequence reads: CASSGTTDTTSTDTRYF. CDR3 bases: TGTGCCAGCAGCGGTACTACCGACACAACTAGCACAGATACGCGGTATTTT.

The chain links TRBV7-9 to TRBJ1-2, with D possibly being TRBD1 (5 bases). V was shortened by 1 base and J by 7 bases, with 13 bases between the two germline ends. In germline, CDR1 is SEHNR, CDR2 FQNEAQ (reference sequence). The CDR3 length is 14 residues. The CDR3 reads CASSLDPGRVGYTF. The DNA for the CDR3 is TGTGCCAGCAGCTTAGATCCGGGGCGTGTTGGCTACACCTTC. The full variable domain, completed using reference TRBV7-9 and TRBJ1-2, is DTGVSQNPRHKITKRGQNVTFRCDPISEHNRLYWYRQTLGQGPEFLTYFQNEAQLEKSRLLSDRFSAERPKGSFSTLEIQRTEQGDSAMYLCASSLDPGRVGYTFGSGTRLTVV.

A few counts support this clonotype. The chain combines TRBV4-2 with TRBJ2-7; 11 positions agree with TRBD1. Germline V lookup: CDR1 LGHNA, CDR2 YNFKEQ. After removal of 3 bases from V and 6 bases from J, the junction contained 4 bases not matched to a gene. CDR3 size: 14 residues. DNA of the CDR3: TGTGCCAGCAGCCACGGGGGACAGGGGGGCGAGCAGTACTTC. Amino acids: CASSHGGQGGEQYF.

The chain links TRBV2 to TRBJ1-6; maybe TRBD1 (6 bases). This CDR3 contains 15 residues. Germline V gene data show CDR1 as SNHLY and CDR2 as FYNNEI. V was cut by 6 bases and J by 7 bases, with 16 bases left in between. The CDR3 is CASSWDGQTNSPLHF. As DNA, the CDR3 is TGTGCCAGCAGCTGGGACGGACAGACCAATTCACCCCTCCACTTT.

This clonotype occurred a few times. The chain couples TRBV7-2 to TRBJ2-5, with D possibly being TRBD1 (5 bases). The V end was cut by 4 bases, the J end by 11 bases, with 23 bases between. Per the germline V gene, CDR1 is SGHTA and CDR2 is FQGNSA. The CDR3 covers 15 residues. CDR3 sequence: CASSSRAAGWSEQYF. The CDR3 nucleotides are TGTGCCAGCAGCTCCCGCGCGGCAGGGTGGAGTGAGCAGTACTTC.

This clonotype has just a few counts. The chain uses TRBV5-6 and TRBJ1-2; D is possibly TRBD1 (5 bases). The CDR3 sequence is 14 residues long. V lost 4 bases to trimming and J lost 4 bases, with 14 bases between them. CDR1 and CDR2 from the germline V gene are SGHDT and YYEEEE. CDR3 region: CASSRDSSTYGYTF. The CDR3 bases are TGTGCCAGCAGCCGCGACAGCTCGACCTATGGCTACACCTTC.

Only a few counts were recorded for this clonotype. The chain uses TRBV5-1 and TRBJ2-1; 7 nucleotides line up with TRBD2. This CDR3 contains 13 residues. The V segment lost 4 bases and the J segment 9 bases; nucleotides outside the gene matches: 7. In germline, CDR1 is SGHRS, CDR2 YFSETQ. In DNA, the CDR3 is TGCGCCAGCAGCCCCTTAGGGGAGGGTGAGCAGTTCTTC. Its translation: CASSPLGEGEQFF.

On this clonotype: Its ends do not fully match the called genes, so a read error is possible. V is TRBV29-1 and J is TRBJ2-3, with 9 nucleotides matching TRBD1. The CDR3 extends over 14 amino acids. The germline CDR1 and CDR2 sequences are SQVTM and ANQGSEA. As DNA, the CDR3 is TGCAGCGTTCACACAGGGGGCTACGCAGATACGCTGTATTTT. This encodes CSVHTGGYADTLYF.